This record concerns one T cell receptor (beta chain) sequence. While infection was still active, Seattle patients were enrolled and then followed longitudinally. The data derive from a study of blood T cell repertoires in COVID-19. Study details: The study drew acute and convalescent COVID-19 samples from the United States, Italy and Spain.

The CDR3 length is 17 residues. The J segment lost 8 bases and the V segment lost 5 bases, leaving 15 bases of the junction unmatched. Germline values: CDR1 SEHNR, CDR2 FQNEAQ (reference sequence). Clones were read by immunoSEQ multiplex PCR, and TCRdb kept only the in-frame ones, dropping some. This sample has under 200,000 clones; more than 75% occur once, and the top ten carry under 13%. The sequenced material came from peripheral blood. The V call is TRBV7-9, the J call TRBJ1-6; TRBD1 matches at 7 bases. The sequence came from a woman between 65 and 79 years old with COVID-19, enrolled during active disease. CDR3 in DNA: TGTGCCAGCAGCGCATCAGGGGGTCCTATGATTGATTCACCCCTCCACTTT. It encodes CASSASGGPMIDSPLHF.